This is a list of T cell receptor beta chains from one sample in a study of blood T cell repertoires in COVID-19. Libraries were prepared by immunoSEQ multiplex PCR; TCRdb keeps only in-frame clonotypes and omits some of them. The table includes a few hundred thousand clones, 80% to 90% detected once. Sequenced: peripheral blood. The receptors stem from a woman aged 40 to 50 who had recovered from COVID-19. Both conserved end residues are part of each CDR3. D genes are given only for firm matches. Size is stated for part of the rows, as once, few or many counts, or as a class when the clone is expanded.

D gene | clone size | J gene | V gene | CDR3 protein | CDR3 DNA
TRBD2 | NA | TRBJ2-3 | TRBV5-4 | CASSLGLAGGTDTQYF | TGTGCCAGCAGCTTGGGATTAGCGGGGGGCACAGATACGCAGTATTTT
NA | NA | TRBJ1-4 | TRBV6-6 | CASSPATDLKLFF | TGTGCCAGCAGCCCAGCGACAGACCTAAAACTGTTTTTT
TRBD1 | NA | TRBJ2-5 | TRBV5-4 | CASSRDRIIQETQYF | TGTGCCAGCAGCAGGGACAGGATCATCCAAGAGACCCAGTACTTC
TRBD1 | NA | TRBJ2-5 | TRBV6-2/TRBV6-3 | CASSYHLGTGFQETQYF | TGTGCCAGCAGTTACCACCTCGGGACAGGGTTCCAAGAGACCCAGTACTTC
NA | NA | TRBJ2-5 | TRBV7-3 | CASSLGNPLETQYF | TGTGCCAGCAGCTTAGGCAACCCCTTGGAGACCCAGTACTTC
NA | few | TRBJ2-3 | TRBV7-3 | CASSKQGSGGDTQYF | TGTGCCAGCAGCAAACAGGGATCGGGGGGAGATACGCAGTATTTT
NA | NA | TRBJ2-5 | TRBV5-6 | CASTLNPKETQYF | TGTGCCAGCACCCTAAACCCAAAGGAGACCCAGTACTTC
NA | NA | TRBJ2-3 | TRBV5-1 | CASSLDQADTQYF | TGCGCCAGCAGCTTGGACCAGGCTGATACGCAGTATTTT
NA | NA | TRBJ2-7 | TRBV6-2/TRBV6-3 | CASSSSGLAYEQYF | TGTGCCAGCAGTTCCTCAGGACTGGCCTACGAGCAGTACTTC
NA | few | TRBJ2-6 | TRBV14 | CASSHDSEFSGANVLTF | TGTGCCAGCAGCCACGATTCCGAGTTTTCTGGGGCCAACGTCCTGACTTTC
NA | NA | TRBJ2-5 | TRBV10-3 | CAISDFQYQETQYF | TGTGCCATCAGTGATTTTCAGTACCAAGAGACCCAGTACTTC
NA | NA | TRBJ2-5 | TRBV29-1 | CSVGTTSQETQYF | TGCAGCGTTGGGACAACCTCTCAAGAGACCCAGTACTTC
TRBD2 | NA | TRBJ2-5 | TRBV7-8 | CASSLVGTSGAGTQYF | TGTGCCAGCAGCTTAGTCGGGACTAGCGGGGCGGGGACCCAGTACTTC
NA | NA | TRBJ1-4 | TRBV19 | CATSGLAGRKTNEKLFF | TGTGCCACCTCGGGACTGGCAGGGAGAAAAACTAATGAAAAACTGTTTTTT
NA | NA | TRBJ1-1 | TRBV27 | CASSFGTGVGAFF | TGTGCCAGCAGTTTCGGGACGGGAGTCGGAGCTTTCTTT
TRBD2 | NA | TRBJ2-3 | TRBV19 | CASSIQRGADTQYF | TGTGCCAGTAGTATACAGCGGGGGGCCGATACGCAGTATTTT
NA | NA | TRBJ1-1 | TRBV10-3 | CAISEGRNTEAFF | TGTGCCATCAGTGAGGGCAGGAACACTGAAGCTTTCTTT
TRBD1 | once | TRBJ2-4 | TRBV19 | CASSRQGAKNIQYF | TGTGCCAGTAGTAGACAGGGAGCCAAAAACATTCAGTACTTC
NA | NA | TRBJ2-7 | TRBV30 | CAWTRGTTYEQYF | TGTGCCTGGACTCGTGGGACAACCTACGAGCAGTACTTC
NA | NA | TRBJ1-3 | TRBV5-6 | CASSLDRSGVNTIYF | TGTGCCAGCAGCTTGGACCGGTCAGGGGTAAACACCATATATTTT
NA | few | TRBJ2-1 | TRBV5-5 | CASSPLPTVGEQFF | TGTGCCAGCAGCCCACTGCCTACGGTCGGTGAGCAGTTCTTC
NA | NA | TRBJ1-1 | TRBV7-8 | CASSPGLGGNTEAFF | TGTGCCAGCAGTCCTGGGCTGGGGGGGAACACTGAAGCTTTCTTT
TRBD1 | once | TRBJ2-7 | TRBV29-1 | CSVLDRDSNEQYF | TGCAGCGTTCTGGACAGGGACTCAAACGAGCAGTACTTC
TRBD1 | NA | TRBJ2-5 | TRBV15 | CATSRTGVGETQYF | TGTGCCACCAGCAGGACAGGGGTAGGGGAGACCCAGTACTTC
NA | few | TRBJ1-3 | TRBV6-5 | CASRVAGLGNTIYF | TGTGCCAGCAGGGTTGCAGGTCTCGGAAACACCATATATTTT
NA | once | TRBJ1-2 | TRBV6-5 | CASSFGGHPNYGYTF | TGTGCCAGCAGTTTCGGGGGGCACCCTAACTATGGCTACACCTTC
NA | NA | TRBJ1-4 | TRBV27 | CASSWGSNEKLFF | TGTGCCAGCAGTTGGGGCTCAAATGAAAAACTGTTTTTT
NA | NA | TRBJ1-4 | TRBV5-8 | CASSNRVTNEKLFF | TGTGCCAGCAGCAACCGGGTTACGAATGAAAAACTGTTTTTT